The rows below give T cell receptor beta chains drawn from one sample of a study of control samples from healthy donors and cancer patients. Data came from immunoSEQ multiplex PCR; TCRdb stores just in-frame clones and leaves some out. The sample contains 45,000 to 65,000 clones, about nine tenths of which appear only once. Sample: PBMCs. These receptors were obtained from a man over 45 with head and neck cancer. CDR3s include the opening cysteine and the closing phenylalanine or tryptophan. The D gene is left open where the match is weak. Rows may omit the clone size; those that give it use once, few, many or a size class.

d_call,j_call,v_call,clone_size,cdr3_aa,cdr3_nt
-,TRBJ2-2,TRBV14,once,CASSVNRDTSKTGELFF,TGTGCCAGCTCCGTTAACCGGGACACCTCGAAGACCGGGGAGCTGTTTTTT
TRBD1,TRBJ1-1,TRBV10-2,-,CASGGQVNTEAFF,TGCGCCAGCGGGGGACAGGTGAACACTGAAGCTTTCTTT
TRBD2,TRBJ2-5,TRBV3-1/TRBV3-2,-,CASSQVTILAGGQETQYF,TGTGCCAGCAGCCAAGTCACTATTCTAGCGGGAGGCCAAGAGACCCAGTACTTC
-,TRBJ1-2,TRBV10-3,-,CAITDEERNYGYTF,TGTGCCATCACCGATGAGGAGCGCAACTATGGCTACACCTTC
-,TRBJ1-6,TRBV2,-,CASSEEQESGSPLHF,TGTGCCAGCAGTGAAGAACAGGAATCGGGCTCACCCCTCCACTTT
-,TRBJ2-2,TRBV5-4,-,CASSLGPSNTGELFF,TGTGCCAGCAGCCTCGGACCGTCGAACACCGGGGAGCTGTTTTTT
-,TRBJ1-6,TRBV15,-,CATQGTYNSPLHF,TGTGCCACCCAGGGAACCTATAATTCACCCCTCCACTTT
-,TRBJ1-2,TRBV9,-,CASGPGGGYTF,TGTGCCAGCGGCCCGGGGGGTGGCTACACCTTC
-,TRBJ2-7,TRBV27,-,CASSSSYEQYF,TGTGCCAGCAGTTCCTCCTACGAGCAGTACTTC
-,TRBJ2-2,TRBV7-7,-,CASSFSRGDGELFF,TGTGCTAGCAGCTTCTCTAGGGGTGACGGGGAGCTGTTTTTT
-,TRBJ1-4,TRBV12-3/TRBV12-4,once,CASSLHNEKLFF,TGTGCCAGCAGTTTACATAATGAAAAACTGTTTTTT
-,TRBJ1-1,TRBV7-9,-,CASSLATGVTTEAFF,TGTGCCAGCAGCTTAGCGACCGGGGTTACCACTGAAGCTTTCTTT
TRBD1,TRBJ2-7,TRBV6-5,-,CARSRTGVNEQYF,TGTGCCAGAAGTCGGACAGGGGTGAACGAGCAGTACTTC
-,TRBJ2-7,TRBV11-2,-,CASSRGGDEQYF,TGTGCCAGCAGCCGTGGGGGAGACGAGCAGTACTTC
-,TRBJ2-4,TRBV7-9,few,CATGGAPKNIQYF,TGTGCCACTGGAGGGGCCCCCAAAAACATTCAGTACTTC
TRBD2,TRBJ2-7,TRBV15,few,CATSRALAGVHEQYF,TGTGCCACCAGCAGAGCCCTAGCGGGAGTCCACGAGCAGTACTTC
TRBD1,TRBJ1-4,TRBV19,-,CATSDRSNEKLFF,TGTGCCACCTCGGACAGGTCTAATGAAAAACTGTTTTTT
-,TRBJ2-6,TRBV4-1,few,CASSQGFRVYNSGANVLTF,TGCGCCAGCAGCCAAGGGTTCAGGGTATACAACTCTGGGGCCAACGTCCTGACTTTC